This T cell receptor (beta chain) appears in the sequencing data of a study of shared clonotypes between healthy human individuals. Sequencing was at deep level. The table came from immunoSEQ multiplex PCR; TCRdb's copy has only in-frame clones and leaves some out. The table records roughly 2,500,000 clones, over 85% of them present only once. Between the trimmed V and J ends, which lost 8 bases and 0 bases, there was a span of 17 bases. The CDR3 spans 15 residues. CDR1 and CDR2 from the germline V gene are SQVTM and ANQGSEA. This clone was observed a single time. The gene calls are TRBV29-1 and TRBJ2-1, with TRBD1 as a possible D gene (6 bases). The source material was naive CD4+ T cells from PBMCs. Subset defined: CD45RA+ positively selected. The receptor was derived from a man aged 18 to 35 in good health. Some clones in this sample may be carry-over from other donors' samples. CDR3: CSYQGGTSSYNEQFF. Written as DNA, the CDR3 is TGCAGCTACCAAGGGGGTACGAGCTCCTACAATGAGCAGTTCTTC.